This T cell receptor beta chain stems from a study of cytomegalovirus exposure and HLA in healthy donors. Across the whole study: Genotyping of 400 or so donors showed that about 84% belonged to the Caucasian-associated ancestry cluster. Findings of the study overall: Trimming of TCR beta V- and J-genes showed a link, identified in a later analysis, to a missense DCLRE1C variant. Both high specificity and high sensitivity reportedly marked the classifier's diagnosis of cytomegalovirus status.

PCR employed 60 Vbeta and 13 Jbeta primers. Assay: immunoSEQ multiplex PCR; the TCRdb copy retains only in-frame clones and omits some. Here the sample spans about 110,000 clones, about 83% being singletons. This clone was counted a single time. Its antigen is unidentified. The CDR3 loop spans 15 amino acids. V was pared by 0 bases and J by 7 bases, with 15 bases between. Germline V lookup: CDR1 KGHSH, CDR2 LQKENI. V and J are TRBV18 and TRBJ1-1; D is unclear. Sample: PBMCs. This clonotype originated in a female donor in good health and CMV-seropositive. The CDR3 region has the DNA TGTGCCAGCTCACCACCCAGCGACTTGCGCTATGAAGCTTTCTTT. This codes for CASSPPSDLRYEAFF. The variable domain in full, completed from reference TRBV18 and TRBJ1-1, reads NAGVMQNPRHLVRRRGQEARLRCSPMKGHSHVYWYRQLPEEGLKFMVYLQKENIIDESGMPKERFSAEFPKEGPSILRIQQVVRGDSAAYFCASSPPSDLRYEAFFGQGTRLTVV.